The 8 T cell receptor beta chains given below trace back to one sample, sequenced in a study of T cell responses to AZD1222 COVID-19 vaccine. Sequencing used immunoSEQ multiplex PCR; TCRdb keeps in-frame clones, though not all of them. The table includes some 150,000 clones, just over 90% detected once. Sequences were derived from peripheral blood, sampled on day 0 of MenACWY control vaccination. These receptors were obtained from an adult in good health.

The V call is TRBV9, the J call TRBJ1-1; tentatively, D is TRBD1 (5 bases). The CDR3 consists of 13 residues. Trimming took off 4 bases at V and 10 bases at J, with 17 bases between the two ends. Germline values: CDR1 SGDLS, CDR2 YYNGEE. CDR3 protein: CASSPTGGSTAFF. In DNA, the CDR3 is TGTGCCAGCAGCCCAACCGGGGGGAGTACAGCTTTCTTT.

The chain is built from TRBV19 and TRBJ1-5, with D tentatively TRBD1 (5 bases). CDR1 is LNHDA, CDR2 SQIVND, per germline (reference sequence). This CDR3 comprises 14 residues. The germline V and J ends were trimmed by 7 bases and 1 base, with 11 bases remaining between them. The CDR3 sequence: CASKSGISNQPQHF. In DNA, the CDR3 is TGTGCCAGTAAGTCAGGGATCAGCAATCAGCCCCAGCATTTT.

The chain joins TRBV27 to TRBJ1-4; D remains unclear. The germline gives CDR1 MNHEY, CDR2 SMNVEV (reference sequence). Trimming pared 8 bases from V and 0 bases from J, leaving 10 bases between. This CDR3 has 14 amino acids. The CDR3 DNA sequence: TGTGCCAGCCGTACAATAGCAACTAATGAAAAACTGTTTTTT. It encodes CASRTIATNEKLFF.

CDR3 region: CASSTGVRTEAFF. The CDR3 coding sequence is TGTGCCAGCAGTACAGGGGTTCGCACTGAAGCTTTCTTT. The V gene is TRBV2, the J gene TRBJ1-1; TRBD1 matches at 7 bases. This CDR3 has 13 residues. Germline assignment: CDR1 SNHLY and CDR2 FYNNEI. The V gene end was trimmed by 5 bases and the J gene end by 4 bases; junction bases not matched to a gene: 4.

The chain combines TRBV6-1 with TRBJ1-1; 11 bases line up with TRBD1. V lost 6 bases, J lost 4 bases, and 13 bases stayed unmatched. CDR3 size: 17 residues. CDR1 and CDR2 (germline): MNHNS, SASEGT. As DNA, the CDR3 is TGTGCCAGCAGGGAAATCCGGGACAGGGGGTTTGGCACTGAAGCTTTCTTT. Protein: CASREIRDRGFGTEAFF.

The genes are TRBV3-1 (or the pseudogene TRBV3-2) and TRBJ2-2, with D possibly TRBD2 on 6 matching bases. Looked up from germline, CDR1 is LGHDT and CDR2 is YNNKEL (reference sequence). Trimming shortened V by 8 bases and J by 3 bases, and 13 bases separated the two germline ends. The CDR3 is 14 residues long. Here the CDR3 reads CASGRGVYTGELFF. CDR3 bases: TGTGCCAGCGGGCGGGGAGTTTACACCGGGGAGCTGTTTTTT.

This chain connects TRBV6-4 to TRBJ1-1; 7 bases are shared with TRBD1. The CDR3 consists of 15 residues. In germline, CDR1 is MRHNA, CDR2 SNTAGT. Unmatched junction bases numbered 10, after V lost 7 bases and J lost 2 bases. The CDR3 spells CASKDRPWLNTEAFF. Here the CDR3 DNA reads TGTGCCAGCAAGGACAGGCCCTGGTTAAACACTGAAGCTTTCTTT.

The genes are TRBV9 and TRBJ2-7; D might be TRBD1 or TRBD2, each matching 7 bases. V lost 4 bases and J lost 6, with 23 bases in between. This CDR3 region has 16 residues. CDR1 is SGDLS, CDR2 YYNGEE, per germline. The DNA of the CDR3 is TGTGCCAGCAGCCAGGGGGTACTAGCGTCAAACCTCGAGCAGTACTTC. Its translation is CASSQGVLASNLEQYF.